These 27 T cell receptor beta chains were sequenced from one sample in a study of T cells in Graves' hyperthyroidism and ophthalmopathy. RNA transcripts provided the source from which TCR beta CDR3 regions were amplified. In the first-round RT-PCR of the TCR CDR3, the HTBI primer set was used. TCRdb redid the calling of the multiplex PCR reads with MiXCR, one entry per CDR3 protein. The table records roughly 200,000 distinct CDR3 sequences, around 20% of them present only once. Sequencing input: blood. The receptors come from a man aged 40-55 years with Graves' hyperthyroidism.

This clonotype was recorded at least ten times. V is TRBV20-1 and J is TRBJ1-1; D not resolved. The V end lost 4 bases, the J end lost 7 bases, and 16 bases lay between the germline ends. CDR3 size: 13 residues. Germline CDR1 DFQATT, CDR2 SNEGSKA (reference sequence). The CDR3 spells CSANPRPDYEAFF. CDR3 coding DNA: TGCAGTGCTAACCCCAGACCAGATTATGAAGCTTTCTTT.

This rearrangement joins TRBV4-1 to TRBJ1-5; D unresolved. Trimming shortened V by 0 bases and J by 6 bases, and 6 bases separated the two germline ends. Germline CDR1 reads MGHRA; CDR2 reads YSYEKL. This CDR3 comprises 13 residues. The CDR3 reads CASSQERGQPQHF. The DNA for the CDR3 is TGCGCCAGCAGCCAAGAGCGGGGTCAGCCCCAGCATTTT.

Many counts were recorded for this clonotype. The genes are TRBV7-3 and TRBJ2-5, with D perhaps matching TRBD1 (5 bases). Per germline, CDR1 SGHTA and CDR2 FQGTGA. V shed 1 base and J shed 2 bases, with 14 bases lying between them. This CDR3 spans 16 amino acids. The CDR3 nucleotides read TGTGCCAGCAGCTTAAGAGTTGGGGCAGGGCAAGAGACCCAGTACTTC. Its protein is CASSLRVGAGQETQYF.

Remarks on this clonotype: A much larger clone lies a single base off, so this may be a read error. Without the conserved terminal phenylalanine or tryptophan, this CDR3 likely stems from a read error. The CDR3 bases are TGTGCCAGCAGCCAAGGTTACGGCTCCTACGAGCAGTACCTC. It codes for CASSQGYGSYEQYL. The gene calls are TRBV3-1 and TRBJ2-7; D is undetermined. The CDR3 is 14 amino acids. Germline V CDR1 and CDR2: LGHDT, YNNKEL (reference sequence). The V and J ends lost 1 base and 0 bases respectively, with 7 bases between them.

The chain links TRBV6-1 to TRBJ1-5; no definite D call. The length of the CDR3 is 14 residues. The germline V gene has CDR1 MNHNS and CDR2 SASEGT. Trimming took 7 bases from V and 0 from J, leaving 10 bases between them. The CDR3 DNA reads TGTGCCAGCACTGGGGAGTATAGCAATCAGCCCCAGCATTTT. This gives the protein CASTGEYSNQPQHF.

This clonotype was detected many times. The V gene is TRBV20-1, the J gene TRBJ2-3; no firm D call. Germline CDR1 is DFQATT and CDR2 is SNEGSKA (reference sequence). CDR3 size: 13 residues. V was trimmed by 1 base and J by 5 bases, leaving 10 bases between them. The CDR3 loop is CSARGTAEDTQYF. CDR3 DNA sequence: TGCAGTGCTAGAGGCACGGCTGAAGATACGCAGTATTTT.

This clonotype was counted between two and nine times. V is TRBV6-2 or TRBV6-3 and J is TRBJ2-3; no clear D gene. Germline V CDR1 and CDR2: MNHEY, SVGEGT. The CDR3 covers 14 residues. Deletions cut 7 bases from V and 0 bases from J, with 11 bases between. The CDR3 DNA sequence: TGTGCCAGCAAACCACTTCCTAGCACAGATACGCAGTATTTT. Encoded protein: CASKPLPSTDTQYF.

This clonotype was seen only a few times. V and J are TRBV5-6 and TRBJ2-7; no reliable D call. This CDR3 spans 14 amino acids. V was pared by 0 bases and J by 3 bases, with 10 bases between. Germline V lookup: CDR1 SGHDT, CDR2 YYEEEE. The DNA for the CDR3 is TGTGCCAGCAGCTTGGAAGTTAGCTTCTACGAGCAGTACTTC. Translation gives CASSLEVSFYEQYF.

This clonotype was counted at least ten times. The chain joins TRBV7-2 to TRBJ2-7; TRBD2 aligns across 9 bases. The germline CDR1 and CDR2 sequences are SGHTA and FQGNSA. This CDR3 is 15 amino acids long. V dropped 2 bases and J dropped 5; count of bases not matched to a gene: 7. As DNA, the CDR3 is TGTGCCAGCAGCTTACTTAGCGGGGGATGGGACGAGCAGTACTTC. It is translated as CASSLLSGGWDEQYF.

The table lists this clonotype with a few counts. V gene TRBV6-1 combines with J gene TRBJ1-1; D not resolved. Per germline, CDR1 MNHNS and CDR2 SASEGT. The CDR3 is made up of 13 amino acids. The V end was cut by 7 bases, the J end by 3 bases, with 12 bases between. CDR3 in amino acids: CASNQRADTEAFF. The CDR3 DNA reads TGTGCCAGCAACCAAAGGGCCGACACTGAAGCTTTCTTT.

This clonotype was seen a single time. The CDR3 loop is CASGGGTGPYEQYF. CDR3 bases: TGTGCCAGCGGGGGGGGGACAGGGCCCTACGAGCAGTACTTC. V usage is TRBV7-2 and J usage is TRBJ2-7; 9 bases align to TRBD1. Germline V gene sequence: CDR1 SGHTA, CDR2 FQGNSA. This CDR3 spans 14 amino acids. V trimming: 8 bases; J trimming: 2 bases; junction bases outside the gene matches: 7. Using reference TRBV7-2 and TRBJ2-7 for the parts outside the CDR3, the full variable domain is GAGVSQSPSNKVTEKGKDVELRCDPISGHTALYWYRQSLGQGLEFLIYFQGNSAPDKSGLPSDRFSAERTGGSVSTLTIQRTQQEDSAVYLCASGGGTGPYEQYFGPGTRLTVT.

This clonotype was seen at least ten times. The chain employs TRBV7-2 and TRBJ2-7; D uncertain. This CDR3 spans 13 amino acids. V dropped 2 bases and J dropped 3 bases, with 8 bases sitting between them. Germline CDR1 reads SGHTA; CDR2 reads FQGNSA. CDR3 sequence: CASSLTTLYEQYF. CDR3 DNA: TGTGCCAGCAGCTTAACCACCCTCTACGAGCAGTACTTC.

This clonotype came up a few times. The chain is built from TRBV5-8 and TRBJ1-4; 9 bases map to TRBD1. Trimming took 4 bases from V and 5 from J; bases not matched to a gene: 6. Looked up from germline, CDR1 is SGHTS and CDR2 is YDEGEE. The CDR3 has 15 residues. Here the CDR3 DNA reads TGTGCCAGCAGCCTGGACGGGACAGGGAATGAAAAACTGTTTTTT. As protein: CASSLDGTGNEKLFF.

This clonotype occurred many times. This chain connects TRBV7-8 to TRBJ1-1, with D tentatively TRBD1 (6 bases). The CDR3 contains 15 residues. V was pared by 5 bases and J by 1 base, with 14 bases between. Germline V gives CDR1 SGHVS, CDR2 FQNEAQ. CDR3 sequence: CASSGWTVKNTEAFF. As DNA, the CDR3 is TGTGCCAGCAGCGGATGGACAGTGAAGAACACTGAAGCTTTCTTT.

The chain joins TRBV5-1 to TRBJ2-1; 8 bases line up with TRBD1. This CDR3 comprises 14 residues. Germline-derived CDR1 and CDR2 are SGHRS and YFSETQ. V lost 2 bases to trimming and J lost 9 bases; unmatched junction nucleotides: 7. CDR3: CASSFGQGVTEQFF. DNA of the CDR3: TGCGCCAGCAGCTTCGGACAGGGAGTGACTGAGCAGTTCTTC.

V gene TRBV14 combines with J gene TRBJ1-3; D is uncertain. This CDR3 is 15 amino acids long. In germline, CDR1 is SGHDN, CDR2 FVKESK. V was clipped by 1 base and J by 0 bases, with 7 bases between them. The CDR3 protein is CASSQGRSSGNTIYF. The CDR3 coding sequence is TGTGCCAGCAGCCAAGGACGAAGCTCTGGAAACACCATATATTTT.

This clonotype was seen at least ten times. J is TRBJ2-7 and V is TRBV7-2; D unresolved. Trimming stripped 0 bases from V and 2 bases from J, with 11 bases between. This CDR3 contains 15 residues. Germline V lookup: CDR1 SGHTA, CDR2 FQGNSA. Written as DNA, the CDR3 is TGTGCCAGCAGCTTAGCGCTCCCGGGCCCCTACGAGCAGTACTTC. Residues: CASSLALPGPYEQYF. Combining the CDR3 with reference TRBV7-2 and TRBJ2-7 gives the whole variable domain GAGVSQSPSNKVTEKGKDVELRCDPISGHTALYWYRQSLGQGLEFLIYFQGNSAPDKSGLPSDRFSAERTGGSVSTLTIQRTQQEDSAVYLCASSLALPGPYEQYFGPGTRLTVT.

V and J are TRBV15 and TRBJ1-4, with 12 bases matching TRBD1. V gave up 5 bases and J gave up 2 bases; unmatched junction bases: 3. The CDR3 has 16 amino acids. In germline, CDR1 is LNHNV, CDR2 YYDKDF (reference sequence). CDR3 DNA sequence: TGTGCCACCAGCCGGGACAGGGGGCAGACTAATGAAAAACTGTTTTTT. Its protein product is CATSRDRGQTNEKLFF.

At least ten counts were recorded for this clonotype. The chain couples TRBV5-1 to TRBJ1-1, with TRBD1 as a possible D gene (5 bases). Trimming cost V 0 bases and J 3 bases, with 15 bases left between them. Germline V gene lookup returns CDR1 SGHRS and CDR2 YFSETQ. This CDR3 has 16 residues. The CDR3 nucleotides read TGCGCCAGCAGCTTGGTGACAGTAGGGGCGGACACTGAAGCTTTCTTT. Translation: CASSLVTVGADTEAFF. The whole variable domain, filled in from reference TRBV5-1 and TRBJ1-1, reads KAGVTQTPRYLIKTRGQQVTLSCSPISGHRSVSWYQQTPGQGLQFLFEYFSETQRNKGNFPGRFSGRQFSNSRSEMNVSTLELGDSALYLCASSLVTVGADTEAFFGQGTRLTVV.

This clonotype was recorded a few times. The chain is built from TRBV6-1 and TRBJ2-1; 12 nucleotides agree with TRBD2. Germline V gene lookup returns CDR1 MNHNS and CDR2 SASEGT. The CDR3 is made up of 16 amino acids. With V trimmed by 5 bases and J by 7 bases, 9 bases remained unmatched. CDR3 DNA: TGTGCCAGCAGTCCTAGCGGGGGGGCCATATGGAATGAGCAGTTCTTC. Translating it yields CASSPSGGAIWNEQFF.

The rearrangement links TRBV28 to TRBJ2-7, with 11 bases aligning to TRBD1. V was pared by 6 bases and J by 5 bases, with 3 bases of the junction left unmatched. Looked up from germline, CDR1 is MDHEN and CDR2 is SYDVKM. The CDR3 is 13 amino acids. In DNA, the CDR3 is TGTGCCAGCAGGGGACAGGGGGTCCACGAGCAGTACTTC. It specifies CASRGQGVHEQYF.

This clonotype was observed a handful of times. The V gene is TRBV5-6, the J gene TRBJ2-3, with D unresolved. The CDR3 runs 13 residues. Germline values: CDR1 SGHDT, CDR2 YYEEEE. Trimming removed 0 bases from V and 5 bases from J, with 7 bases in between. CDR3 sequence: CASSLVVGDTQYF. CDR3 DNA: TGTGCCAGCAGCTTGGTGGTAGGAGATACGCAGTATTTT.

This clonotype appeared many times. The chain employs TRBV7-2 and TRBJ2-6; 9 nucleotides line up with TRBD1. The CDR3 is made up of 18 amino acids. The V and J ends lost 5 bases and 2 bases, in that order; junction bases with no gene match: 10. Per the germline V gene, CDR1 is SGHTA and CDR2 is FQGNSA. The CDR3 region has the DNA TGTGCCAGCAGCCCCCGGGGACAGGGAGTCGCTGGGGCCAACGTCCTGACTTTC. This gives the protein CASSPRGQGVAGANVLTF. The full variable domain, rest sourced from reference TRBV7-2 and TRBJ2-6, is GAGVSQSPSNKVTEKGKDVELRCDPISGHTALYWYRQSLGQGLEFLIYFQGNSAPDKSGLPSDRFSAERTGGSVSTLTIQRTQQEDSAVYLCASSPRGQGVAGANVLTFGAGSRLTVL.

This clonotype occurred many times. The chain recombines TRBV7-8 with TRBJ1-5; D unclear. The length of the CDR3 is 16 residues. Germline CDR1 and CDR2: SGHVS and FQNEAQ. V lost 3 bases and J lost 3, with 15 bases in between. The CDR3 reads CASSLSRLVSNQPQHF. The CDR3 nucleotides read TGTGCCAGCAGCTTGAGTCGTCTAGTGTCCAATCAGCCCCAGCATTTT.

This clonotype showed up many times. CDR3 bases: TGTGCCAGCAGTTTGGACAGGGGGCACGGGGAGCTGTTTTTT. Translation: CASSLDRGHGELFF. The chain carries TRBV6-2 or TRBV6-3 and TRBJ2-2; 11 bases align to TRBD1. Germline CDR1 and CDR2: MNHEY and SVGEGT. V lost 4 bases to trimming and J lost 7 bases; unmatched junction nucleotides: 2. The CDR3 contains 14 residues.

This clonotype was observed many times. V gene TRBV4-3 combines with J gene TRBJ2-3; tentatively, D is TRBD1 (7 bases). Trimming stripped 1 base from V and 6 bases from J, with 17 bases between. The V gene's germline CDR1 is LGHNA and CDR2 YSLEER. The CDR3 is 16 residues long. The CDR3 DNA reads TGCGCCAGCAGCCAAGCCCCAGGGGGGTTTGGGGATACGCAGTATTTT. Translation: CASSQAPGGFGDTQYF.

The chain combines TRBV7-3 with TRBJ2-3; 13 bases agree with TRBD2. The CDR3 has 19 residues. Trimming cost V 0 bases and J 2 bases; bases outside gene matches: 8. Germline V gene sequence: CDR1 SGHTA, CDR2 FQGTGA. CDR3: CASSLTLRLAGGPTDTQYF. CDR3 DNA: TGTGCCAGCAGCTTAACATTACGACTAGCGGGGGGACCCACAGATACGCAGTATTTT.